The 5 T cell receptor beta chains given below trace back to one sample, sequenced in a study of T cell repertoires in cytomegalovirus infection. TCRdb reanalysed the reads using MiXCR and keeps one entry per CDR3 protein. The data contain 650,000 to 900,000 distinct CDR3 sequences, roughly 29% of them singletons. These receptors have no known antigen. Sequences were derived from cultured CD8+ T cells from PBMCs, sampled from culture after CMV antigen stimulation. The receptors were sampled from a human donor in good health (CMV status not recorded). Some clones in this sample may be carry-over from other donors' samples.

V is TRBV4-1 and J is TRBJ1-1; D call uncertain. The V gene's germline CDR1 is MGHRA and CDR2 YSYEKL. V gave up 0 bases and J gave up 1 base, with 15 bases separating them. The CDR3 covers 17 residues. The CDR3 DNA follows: TGCGCCAGCAGCCAAGATCCCCTCCCGGTCGGGAACACTGAAGCTTTCTTT. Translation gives CASSQDPLPVGNTEAFF.

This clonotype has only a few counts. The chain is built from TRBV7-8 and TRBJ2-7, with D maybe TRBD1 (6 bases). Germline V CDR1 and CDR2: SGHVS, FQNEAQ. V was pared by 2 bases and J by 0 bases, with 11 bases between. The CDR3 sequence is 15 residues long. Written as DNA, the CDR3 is TGTGCCAGCAGCTTAATGACAGGTAGCTCCTACGAGCAGTACTTC. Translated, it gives CASSLMTGSSYEQYF.

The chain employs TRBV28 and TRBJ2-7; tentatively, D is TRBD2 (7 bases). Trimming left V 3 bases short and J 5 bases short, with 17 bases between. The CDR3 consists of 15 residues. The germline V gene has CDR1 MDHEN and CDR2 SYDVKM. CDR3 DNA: TGTGCCAGCAGTTTTAGGGGGGGGATCCCTAACGAGCAGTACGTC. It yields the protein CASSFRGGIPNEQYV.

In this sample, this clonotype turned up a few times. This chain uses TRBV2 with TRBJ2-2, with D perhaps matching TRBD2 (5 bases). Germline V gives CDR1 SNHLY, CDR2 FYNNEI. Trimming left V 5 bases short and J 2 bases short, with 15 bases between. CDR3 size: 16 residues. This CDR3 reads CASSSWRGFNTGELFF. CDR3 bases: TGTGCCAGCAGTTCCTGGAGAGGGTTCAACACCGGGGAGCTGTTTTTT.

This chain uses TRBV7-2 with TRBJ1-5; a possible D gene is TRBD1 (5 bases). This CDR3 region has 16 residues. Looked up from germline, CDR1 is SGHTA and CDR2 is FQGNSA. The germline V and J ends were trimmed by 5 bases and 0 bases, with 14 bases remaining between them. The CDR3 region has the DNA TGTGCCAGCAGCCTCGGGGTGGGGGATAGCAATCAGCCCCAGCATTTT. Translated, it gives CASSLGVGDSNQPQHF.